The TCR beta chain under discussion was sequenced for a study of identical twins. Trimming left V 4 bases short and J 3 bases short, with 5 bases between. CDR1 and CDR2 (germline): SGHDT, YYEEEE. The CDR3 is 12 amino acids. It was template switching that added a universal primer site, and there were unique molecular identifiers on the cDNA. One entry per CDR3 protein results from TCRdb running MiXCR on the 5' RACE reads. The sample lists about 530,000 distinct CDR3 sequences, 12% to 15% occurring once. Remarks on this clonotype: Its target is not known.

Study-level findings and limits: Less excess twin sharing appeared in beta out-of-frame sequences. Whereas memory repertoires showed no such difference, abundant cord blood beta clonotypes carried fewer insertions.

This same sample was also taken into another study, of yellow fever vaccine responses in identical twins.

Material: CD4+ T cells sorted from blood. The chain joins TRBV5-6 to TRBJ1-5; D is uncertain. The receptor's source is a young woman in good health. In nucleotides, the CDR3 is TGTGCCAGCAGCAAATACAATCAGCCCCAGCATTTT. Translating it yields CASSKYNQPQHF.